This TCR beta chain emerged from a study of PD-L1 blockade in urothelial cancer. Study-wide context: Patients commenced intravenous atezolizumab, 1,200 mg every 3 weeks, in about 2014. Analyzed time points were 3 weeks (second dose) and 6 weeks after therapy began. Male sex and bladder-origin urothelial cancer characterized about 90% of the roughly 30 patients.

TCRdb's table, derived via immunoSEQ multiplex PCR, lists solely in-frame clones and lacks some. This table has approximately 50,000 clones, approximately 86% appearing once. Documented time point: pretreatment peripheral blood. Locally advanced or metastatic urothelial carcinoma affected all patients. V was pared by 6 bases and J by 0 bases, with 4 bases of the junction left unmatched. The germline gives CDR1 LNHNV, CDR2 YYDKDF (reference sequence). CDR3 length: 15 amino acids. This chain connects TRBV15 to TRBJ2-1; 8 bases match TRBD2. The sequence derives from a man aged 55 to 69 with urothelial cancer. The sequences come from PBMCs, collected around atezolizumab (anti-PD-L1) treatment. The CDR3 spells CATRKRGSSYNEQFF. CDR3 bases: TGTGCCACCAGGAAGCGGGGGAGCTCCTACAATGAGCAGTTCTTC.